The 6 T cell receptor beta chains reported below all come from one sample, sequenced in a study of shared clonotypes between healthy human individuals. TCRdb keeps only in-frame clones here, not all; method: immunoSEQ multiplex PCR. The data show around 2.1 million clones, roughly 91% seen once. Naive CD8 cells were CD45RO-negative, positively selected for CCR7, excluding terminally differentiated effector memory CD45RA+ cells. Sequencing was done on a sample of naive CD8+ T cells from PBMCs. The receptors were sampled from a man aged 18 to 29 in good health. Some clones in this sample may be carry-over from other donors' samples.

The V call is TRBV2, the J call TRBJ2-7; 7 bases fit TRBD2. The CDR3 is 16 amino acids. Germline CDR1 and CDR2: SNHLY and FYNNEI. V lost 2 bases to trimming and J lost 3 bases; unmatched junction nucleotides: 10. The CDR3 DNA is TGTGCCAGCAGTGAAATGGGCGGGAGAATGGGCTACGAGCAGTACTTC. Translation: CASSEMGGRMGYEQYF.

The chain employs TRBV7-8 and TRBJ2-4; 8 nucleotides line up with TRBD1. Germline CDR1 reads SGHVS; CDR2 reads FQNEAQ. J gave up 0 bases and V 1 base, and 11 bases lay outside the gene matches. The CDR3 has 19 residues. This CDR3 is CASSLVPRGRYEAKNIQYF. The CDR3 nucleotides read TGTGCCAGCAGCTTAGTCCCCAGGGGGCGATATGAAGCCAAAAACATTCAGTACTTC.

The CDR3 loop is CASSLGQKLQETQYF. The CDR3 DNA sequence: TGTGCCAGCAGCTTGGGACAGAAGCTTCAAGAGACCCAGTACTTC. The chain has TRBV11-2 and TRBJ2-5, with 7 bases aligning to TRBD1. Trimming took 3 bases from V and 2 from J; bases not matched to a gene: 6. Per the germline V gene, CDR1 is SGHAT and CDR2 is FQNNGV. The CDR3 contains 15 residues.

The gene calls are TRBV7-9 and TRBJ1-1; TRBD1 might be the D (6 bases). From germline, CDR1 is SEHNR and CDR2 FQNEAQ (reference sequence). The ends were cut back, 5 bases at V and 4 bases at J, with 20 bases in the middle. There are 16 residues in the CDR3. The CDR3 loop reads CASSLGGQGSGTEAFF. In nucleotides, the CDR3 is TGTGCCAGCAGCCTCGGAGGGCAGGGGAGCGGCACTGAAGCTTTCTTT. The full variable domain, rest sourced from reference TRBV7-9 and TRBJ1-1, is DTGVSQNPRHKITKRGQNVTFRCDPISEHNRLYWYRQTLGQGPEFLTYFQNEAQLEKSRLLSDRFSAERPKGSFSTLEIQRTEQGDSAMYLCASSLGGQGSGTEAFFGQGTRLTVV.

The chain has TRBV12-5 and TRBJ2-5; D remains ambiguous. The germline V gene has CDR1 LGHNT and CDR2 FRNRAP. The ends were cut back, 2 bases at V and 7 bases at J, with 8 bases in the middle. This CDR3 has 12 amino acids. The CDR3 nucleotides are TGTGCTAGTGGTTTGTTTGGTGGGACCCAGTACTTC. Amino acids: CASGLFGGTQYF.

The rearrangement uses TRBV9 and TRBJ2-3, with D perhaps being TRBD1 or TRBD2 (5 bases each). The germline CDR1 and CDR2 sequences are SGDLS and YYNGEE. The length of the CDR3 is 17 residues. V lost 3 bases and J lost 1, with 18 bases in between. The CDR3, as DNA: TGTGCCAGCAGCGGGGGCCACGAGGGCTGGGGCACAGATACGCAGTATTTT. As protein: CASSGGHEGWGTDTQYF.